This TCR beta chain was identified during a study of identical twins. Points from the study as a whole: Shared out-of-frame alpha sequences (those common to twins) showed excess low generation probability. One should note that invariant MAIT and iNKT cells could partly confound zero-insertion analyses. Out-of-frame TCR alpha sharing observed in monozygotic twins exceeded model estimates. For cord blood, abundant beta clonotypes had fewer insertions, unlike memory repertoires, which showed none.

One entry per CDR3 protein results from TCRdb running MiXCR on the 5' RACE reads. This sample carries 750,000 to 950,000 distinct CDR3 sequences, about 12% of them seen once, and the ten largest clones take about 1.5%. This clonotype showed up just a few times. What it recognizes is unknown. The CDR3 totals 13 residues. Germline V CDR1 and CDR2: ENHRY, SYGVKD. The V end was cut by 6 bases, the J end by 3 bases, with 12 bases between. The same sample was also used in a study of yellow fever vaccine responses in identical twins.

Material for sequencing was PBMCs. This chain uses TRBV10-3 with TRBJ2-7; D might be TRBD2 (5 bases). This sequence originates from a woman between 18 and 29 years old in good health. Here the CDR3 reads CAISTRPSYEQYF. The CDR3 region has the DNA TGTGCCATCAGCACTAGACCCAGCTACGAGCAGTACTTC.